This T cell receptor (beta chain) was profiled in a study of T cell changes during pregnancy in multiple sclerosis. Sequencing was performed with immunoSEQ multiplex PCR; in TCRdb, only in-frame clones are kept and a portion is missing. The sample records tens of thousands of clones, approximately 92% being singletons. This CDR3 has 16 residues. CDR1 is SGHTA and CDR2 is FQGNSA in the germline V gene. V was cut by 1 base and J by 2 bases, with 15 bases left in between. The sequencing here drew on peripheral blood, taken in the third trimester of pregnancy. This chain links TRBV7-2 with TRBJ2-7, with a possible D match to TRBD2 (7 bases). The sequence was obtained from a female donor in good health, enrolled as a control in a pregnancy study. The CDR3 reads CASSLDGGGLTYEQYF. CDR3 sequence (DNA): TGTGCCAGCAGCTTAGATGGGGGGGGGCTCACCTACGAGCAGTACTTC.